This TCR beta chain is from a study of blood T cell repertoires in COVID-19. About the study: Samples representing acute and convalescent COVID-19 were sourced from the United States, Italy and Spain.

Followed longitudinally, the Seattle patients had been enrolled during active infection. In the study's own analysis: Nucleated cell number was recorded as an estimate derived from reference gene primer amplification. Produced via immunoSEQ multiplex PCR; TCRdb's table is partial and in-frame only. The DNA gave D and trimming, while V, J and clone size come from that table. Here the sample spans hundreds of thousands of clones, approximately 88% being singletons. Deletions cut 4 bases from V and 5 bases from J, with 14 bases between. The CDR3 is 14 amino acids. Source material: peripheral blood. The rearrangement links TRBV23-1 to TRBJ2-5, with a tentative D call TRBD1 (5 bases). TRBV23-1 is an open reading frame whose function is uncertain. This receptor was identified in a woman aged 25 to 45 with COVID-19, enrolled during active disease. CDR3 DNA: TGCGCCAGCAGTCTCAGGGTCATACAGGAGACCCAGTACTTC. Residues: CASSLRVIQETQYF.